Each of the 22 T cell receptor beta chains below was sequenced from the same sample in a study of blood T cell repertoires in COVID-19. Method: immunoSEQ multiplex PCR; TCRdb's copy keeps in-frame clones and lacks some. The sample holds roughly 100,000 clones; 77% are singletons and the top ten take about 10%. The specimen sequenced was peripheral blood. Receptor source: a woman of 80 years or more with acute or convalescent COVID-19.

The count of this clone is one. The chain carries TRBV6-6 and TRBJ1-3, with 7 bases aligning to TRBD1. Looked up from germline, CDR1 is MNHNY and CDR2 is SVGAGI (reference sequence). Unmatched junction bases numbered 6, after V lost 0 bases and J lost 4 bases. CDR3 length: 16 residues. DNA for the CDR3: TGTGCCAGCAGTTACTCGCTTCCGGGACAGGGAAACACCATATATTTT. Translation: CASSYSLPGQGNTIYF.

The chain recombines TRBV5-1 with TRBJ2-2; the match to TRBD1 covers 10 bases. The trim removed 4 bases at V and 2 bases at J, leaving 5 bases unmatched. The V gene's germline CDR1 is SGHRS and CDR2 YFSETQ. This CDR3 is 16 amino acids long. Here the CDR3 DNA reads TGCGCCAGCAGCCTCCCGACAGGGGGCAACACCGGGGAGCTGTTTTTT. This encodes CASSLPTGGNTGELFF.

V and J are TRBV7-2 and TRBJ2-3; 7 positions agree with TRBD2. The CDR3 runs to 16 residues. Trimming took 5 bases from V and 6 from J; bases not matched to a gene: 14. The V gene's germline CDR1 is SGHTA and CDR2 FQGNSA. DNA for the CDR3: TGTGCCAGCAGCCTCGCTGAGGGGAGGGCCCACGATACGCAGTATTTT. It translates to CASSLAEGRAHDTQYF. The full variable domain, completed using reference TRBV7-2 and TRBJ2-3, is GAGVSQSPSNKVTEKGKDVELRCDPISGHTALYWYRQSLGQGLEFLIYFQGNSAPDKSGLPSDRFSAERTGGSVSTLTIQRTQQEDSAVYLCASSLAEGRAHDTQYFGPGTRLTVL.

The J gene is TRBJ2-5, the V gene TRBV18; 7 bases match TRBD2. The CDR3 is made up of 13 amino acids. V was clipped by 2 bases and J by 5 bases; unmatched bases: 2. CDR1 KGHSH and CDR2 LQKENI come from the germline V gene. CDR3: CASSPGGDETQYF. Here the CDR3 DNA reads TGTGCCAGCTCACCAGGGGGGGACGAGACCCAGTACTTC.

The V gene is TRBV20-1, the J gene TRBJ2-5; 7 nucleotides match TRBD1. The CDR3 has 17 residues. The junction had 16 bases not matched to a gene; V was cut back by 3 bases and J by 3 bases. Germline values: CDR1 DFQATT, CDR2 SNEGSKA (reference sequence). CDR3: CSASDIGHRGREETQYF. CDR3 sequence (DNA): TGCAGTGCTAGTGATATTGGCCACAGGGGCAGGGAAGAGACCCAGTACTTC.

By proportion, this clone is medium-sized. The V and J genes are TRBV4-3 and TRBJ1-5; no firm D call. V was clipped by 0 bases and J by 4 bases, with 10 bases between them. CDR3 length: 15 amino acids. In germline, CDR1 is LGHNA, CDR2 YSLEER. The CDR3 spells CASSQDSAGNQPQHF. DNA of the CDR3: TGCGCCAGCAGCCAAGATAGCGCAGGAAATCAGCCCCAGCATTTT.

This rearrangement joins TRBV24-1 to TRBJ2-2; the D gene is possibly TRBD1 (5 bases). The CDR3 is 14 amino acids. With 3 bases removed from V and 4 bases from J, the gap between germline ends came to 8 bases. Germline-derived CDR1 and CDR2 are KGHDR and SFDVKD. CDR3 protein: CATSDRQTTGELFF. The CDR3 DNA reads TGTGCCACCAGTGATCGACAGACCACCGGGGAGCTGTTTTTT.

The CDR3 DNA follows: TGTGCCAGCAGCGCCTGGACAGGGGAAGAAACTGAAGCTTTCTTT. This translates into CASSAWTGEETEAFF. The chain links TRBV7-8 to TRBJ1-1; TRBD1 matches at 9 bases. Germline V gives CDR1 SGHVS, CDR2 FQNEAQ. V was pared by 5 bases and J by 5 bases, with 9 bases of the junction left unmatched. The CDR3 runs to 15 residues.

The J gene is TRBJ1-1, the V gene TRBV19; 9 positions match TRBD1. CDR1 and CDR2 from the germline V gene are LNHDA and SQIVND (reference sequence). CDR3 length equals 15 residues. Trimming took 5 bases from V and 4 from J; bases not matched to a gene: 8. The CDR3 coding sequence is TGTGCCAGTAGTCCTGGACAGGGGAGGGTCACTGAAGCTTTCTTT. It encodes CASSPGQGRVTEAFF.

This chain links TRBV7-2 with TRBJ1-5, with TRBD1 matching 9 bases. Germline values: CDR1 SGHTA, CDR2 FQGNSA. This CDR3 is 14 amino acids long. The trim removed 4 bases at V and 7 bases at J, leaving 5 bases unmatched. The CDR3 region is CASSSTGGMQPQHF. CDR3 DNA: TGTGCCAGCAGCTCCACAGGGGGCATGCAGCCCCAGCATTTT. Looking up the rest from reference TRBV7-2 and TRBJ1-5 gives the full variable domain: GAGVSQSPSNKVTEKGKDVELRCDPISGHTALYWYRQSLGQGLEFLIYFQGNSAPDKSGLPSDRFSAERTGGSVSTLTIQRTQQEDSAVYLCASSSTGGMQPQHFGDGTRLSIL.

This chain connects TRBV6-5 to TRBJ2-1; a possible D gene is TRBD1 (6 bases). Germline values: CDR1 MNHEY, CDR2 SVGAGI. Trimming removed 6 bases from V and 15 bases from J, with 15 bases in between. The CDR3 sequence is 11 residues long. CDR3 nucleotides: TGTGCCAGCAGGCAGACAGGCGAGGCGTTCTTC. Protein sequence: CASRQTGEAFF.

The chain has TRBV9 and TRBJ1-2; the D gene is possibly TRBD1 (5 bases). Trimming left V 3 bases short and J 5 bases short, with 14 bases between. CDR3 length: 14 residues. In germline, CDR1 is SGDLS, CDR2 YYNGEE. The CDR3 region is CASSAGGGRYGYTF. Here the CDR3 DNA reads TGTGCCAGCAGCGCCGGGGGAGGCCGGTATGGCTACACCTTC.

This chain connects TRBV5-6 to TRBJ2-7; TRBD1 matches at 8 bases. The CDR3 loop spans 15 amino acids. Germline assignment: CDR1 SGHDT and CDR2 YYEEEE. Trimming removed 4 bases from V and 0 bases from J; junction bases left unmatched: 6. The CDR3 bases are TGTGCCAGCAGCCCCCGACAGGGGTCCTCCTACGAGCAGTACTTC. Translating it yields CASSPRQGSSYEQYF.

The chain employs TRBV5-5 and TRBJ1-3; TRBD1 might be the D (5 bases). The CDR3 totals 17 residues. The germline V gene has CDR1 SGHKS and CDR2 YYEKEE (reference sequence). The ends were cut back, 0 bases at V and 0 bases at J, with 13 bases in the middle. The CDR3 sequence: CASSLVVPGLSGNTIYF. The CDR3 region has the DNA TGTGCCAGCAGCTTGGTCGTCCCGGGACTCTCTGGAAACACCATATATTTT.

The CDR3 loop reads CASSLATGAGSGANVLTF. DNA of the CDR3: TGTGCCAGCAGCTTGGCGACAGGGGCCGGCTCTGGGGCCAACGTCCTGACTTTC. The chain carries TRBV5-4 and TRBJ2-6; TRBD1 agrees at 8 bases. The CDR3 is 18 residues long. V lost 0 bases, J lost 0 bases, and 5 bases stayed unmatched. Germline lookup yields CDR1 SGHNT and CDR2 YYREEE (reference sequence).

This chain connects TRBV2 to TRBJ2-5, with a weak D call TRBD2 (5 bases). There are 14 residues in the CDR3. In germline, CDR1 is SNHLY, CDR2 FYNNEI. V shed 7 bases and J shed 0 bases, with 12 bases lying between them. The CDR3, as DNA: TGTGCCAGCAATCGTGACTATTACCAAGAGACCCAGTACTTC. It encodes CASNRDYYQETQYF.

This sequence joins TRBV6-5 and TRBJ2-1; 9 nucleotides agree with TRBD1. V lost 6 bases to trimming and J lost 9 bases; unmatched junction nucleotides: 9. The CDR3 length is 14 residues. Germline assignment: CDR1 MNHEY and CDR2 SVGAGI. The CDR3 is CASRPDRGRGEQFF. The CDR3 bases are TGTGCCAGCAGACCGGACAGGGGAAGGGGTGAGCAGTTCTTC.

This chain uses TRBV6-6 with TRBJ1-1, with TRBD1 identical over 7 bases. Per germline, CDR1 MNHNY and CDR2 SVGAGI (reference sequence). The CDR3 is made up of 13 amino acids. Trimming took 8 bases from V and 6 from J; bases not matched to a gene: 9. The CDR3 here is CASRDRVVAEAFF. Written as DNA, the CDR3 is TGTGCCAGCCGGGACAGAGTAGTGGCTGAAGCTTTCTTT.

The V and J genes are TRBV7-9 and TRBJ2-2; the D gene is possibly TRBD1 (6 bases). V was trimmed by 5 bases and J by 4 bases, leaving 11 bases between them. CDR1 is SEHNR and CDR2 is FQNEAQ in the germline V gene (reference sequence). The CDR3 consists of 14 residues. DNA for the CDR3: TGTGCCAGCAGCCCCGGGACACCCACCGGGGAGCTGTTTTTT. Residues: CASSPGTPTGELFF.

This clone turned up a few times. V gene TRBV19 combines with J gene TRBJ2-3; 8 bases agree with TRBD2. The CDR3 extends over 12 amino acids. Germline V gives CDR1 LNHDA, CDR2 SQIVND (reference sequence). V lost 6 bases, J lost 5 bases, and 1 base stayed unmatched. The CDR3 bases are TGTGCCAGTAGCGGGGGGGGAGATACGCAGTATTTT. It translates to CASSGGGDTQYF.

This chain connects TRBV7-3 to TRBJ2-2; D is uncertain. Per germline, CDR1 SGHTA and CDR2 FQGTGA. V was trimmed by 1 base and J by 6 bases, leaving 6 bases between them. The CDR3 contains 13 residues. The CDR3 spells CASSLIPAGELFF. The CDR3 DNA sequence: TGTGCCAGCAGCTTAATTCCGGCCGGGGAGCTGTTTTTT.

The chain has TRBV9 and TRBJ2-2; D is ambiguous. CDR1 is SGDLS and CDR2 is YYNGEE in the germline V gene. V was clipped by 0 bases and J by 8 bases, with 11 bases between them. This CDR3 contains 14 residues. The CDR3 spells CASSVGVTSGELFF. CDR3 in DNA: TGTGCCAGCAGCGTAGGCGTCACGTCGGGGGAGCTGTTTTTT.